A single sample gave rise to the 5 T cell receptor beta chains below, sequenced in a study of T cells in Graves' hyperthyroidism and ophthalmopathy. Authors of the study amplified TCR beta CDR3 regions from RNA transcripts. TCR CDR3 regions were first amplified by RT-PCR with HTBI primers. Each CDR3 protein is one row after TCRdb ran MiXCR on the multiplex PCR reads. The sample holds around 600,000 distinct CDR3 sequences, nearly 45% seen once. The sequencing sample was made of peripheral blood or thyroid tissue (not recorded which). The source is an adult man with Graves' disease, either hyperthyroidism or ophthalmopathy (not recorded which).

As to this clonotype: One base away lies a much larger clone, so this may be a sequencing read error. The rearrangement joins TRBV7-2 to TRBJ2-5; D is unclear. CDR3 length: 12 residues. Looked up from germline, CDR1 is SGHTA and CDR2 is FQGNSA. Trimming stripped 1 base from V and 9 bases from J, with 9 bases between. The CDR3 bases are TGTGCCAGCAGCTTAGACTTCGAGGCCCAGTACTTC. Its translation is CASSLDFEAQYF.

The gene calls are TRBV7-6 and TRBJ1-1; TRBD1 might be the D (5 bases). Trimming stripped 5 bases from V and 4 bases from J, with 23 bases between. CDR1 and CDR2 (germline): SGHVS, FNYEAQ. This CDR3 is built from 17 residues. Here the CDR3 DNA reads TGTGCCAGCAGCCCTATTTTGACAAGGGGATTATCCACTGAAGCTTTCTTT. Translating gives CASSPILTRGLSTEAFF.

This clonotype turned up a few times. CDR3 in amino acids: CASSIPGGAAGGYTF. As DNA, the CDR3 is TGTGCCAGTAGTATCCCCGGGGGCGCTGCGGGAGGCTACACCTTC. V is TRBV19 and J is TRBJ1-2; TRBD1 is a possible D gene (6 bases). From germline, CDR1 is LNHDA and CDR2 SQIVND (reference sequence). Trimming took 3 bases from V and 8 from J, leaving 19 bases between them. CDR3 length: 15 amino acids.

This clonotype has at least ten counts. V usage is TRBV7-8 and J usage is TRBJ1-5; tentatively, D is TRBD1 (5 bases). In germline, CDR1 is SGHVS, CDR2 FQNEAQ. The CDR3 spans 14 residues. Trimming took off 1 base at V and 3 bases at J, with 7 bases between the two ends. CDR3 protein: CASSLDRSNQPQHF. CDR3 DNA sequence: TGTGCCAGCAGCTTAGACAGGTCCAATCAGCCCCAGCATTTT.

In the case of this clonotype: This may be a read error, as it is one base from a much larger clone. The gene calls are TRBV11-1 and TRBJ1-5; D is ambiguous. In germline, CDR1 is SGHAT, CDR2 FQDESV (reference sequence). V was shortened by 1 base and J by 6 bases, with 10 bases between the two germline ends. This CDR3 comprises 14 residues. The CDR3 DNA follows: TGTGCCAGCAGCTTAGGTGGGGATAGTCAGCCCCAGCATTTT. This translates into CASSLGGDSQPQHF.